These 11 T cell receptor beta chains originate from one sample sequenced in a study of blood T cell repertoires in COVID-19. Clones were sequenced by immunoSEQ multiplex PCR, and TCRdb holds only the in-frame ones, with some missing. The sample holds about 100,000 clones; 70% to 85% are singletons and the top ten take approximately 9.9%. The source material was peripheral blood. The source is a man in his sixties with active or convalescent COVID-19.

This clone was seen once. J is TRBJ2-3 and V is TRBV18; 8 nucleotides agree with TRBD2. The CDR3 consists of 16 residues. The V gene end was trimmed by 2 bases and the J gene end by 2 bases; junction bases not matched to a gene: 6. From germline, CDR1 is KGHSH and CDR2 LQKENI. This CDR3 reads CASSPSAGGHTDTQYF. CDR3 DNA: TGTGCCAGCTCACCATCGGCGGGAGGCCACACAGATACGCAGTATTTT. The whole variable domain, remainder taken from reference TRBV18 and TRBJ2-3, is NAGVMQNPRHLVRRRGQEARLRCSPMKGHSHVYWYRQLPEEGLKFMVYLQKENIIDESGMPKERFSAEFPKEGPSILRIQQVVRGDSAAYFCASSPSAGGHTDTQYFGPGTRLTVL.

The chain uses TRBV5-1 and TRBJ2-5; no definite D call. The V and J ends lost 0 bases and 9 bases respectively, with 9 bases between them. Germline CDR1 reads SGHRS; CDR2 reads YFSETQ. CDR3 length: 12 residues. The CDR3 loop reads CASSLDRRAQYF. The CDR3 DNA is TGCGCCAGCAGCTTGGACCGTCGGGCCCAGTACTTC.

This chain connects TRBV29-1 to TRBJ1-5; 9 bases agree with TRBD1. The CDR3 runs to 12 residues. V lost 6 bases, J lost 5 bases, and 2 bases stayed unmatched. CDR1 SQVTM and CDR2 ANQGSEA come from the germline V gene. CDR3 amino acids: CSVRTGDQPQHF. CDR3 in DNA: TGCAGCGTCAGGACAGGGGATCAGCCCCAGCATTTT.

This clone was seen more than once but under ten times. The J gene is TRBJ2-5, the V gene TRBV27, with a weak D call TRBD1 (5 bases). The CDR3 contains 15 residues. Germline-derived CDR1 and CDR2 are MNHEY and SMNVEV (reference sequence). The V gene lost 3 bases and the J gene lost 4 bases, with 15 bases spanning the gap. Written as DNA, the CDR3 is TGTGCCAGCAGTTTGGGATCAGGGATCGCAGAGACCCAGTACTTC. Residues: CASSLGSGIAETQYF.

This rearrangement joins TRBV28 to TRBJ1-2; D is perhaps TRBD1 (5 bases). Per the germline V gene, CDR1 is MDHEN and CDR2 is SYDVKM. The CDR3 loop spans 15 amino acids. Trimming cost V 7 bases and J 6 bases, with 21 bases left between them. DNA for the CDR3: TGTGCCAGCACTCGGAGGAGGGGAGGAACGAATGGCTACACCTTC. Translated, it gives CASTRRRGGTNGYTF.

The chain carries TRBV2 and TRBJ2-2; D not resolved. CDR3 length: 15 amino acids. Germline CDR1 is SNHLY and CDR2 is FYNNEI. The ends were cut back, 4 bases at V and 1 base at J, with 10 bases in the middle. In DNA form, the CDR3 reads TGTGCCAGCAGTGGTGTGAGTGGGAACACCGGGGAGCTGTTTTTT. Amino acids: CASSGVSGNTGELFF.

This chain links TRBV10-1 with TRBJ2-5, with 12 bases aligning to TRBD1. J lost 5 bases, V lost 2 bases, and 3 bases had no gene match. The CDR3 extends over 15 amino acids. The V gene's germline CDR1 is WNHNN and CDR2 SYGVQD (reference sequence). The CDR3 sequence is CASSEGTGGVETQYF. CDR3 bases: TGCGCCAGCAGTGAGGGGACAGGGGGCGTTGAGACCCAGTACTTC.

This chain joins TRBV5-5 and TRBJ2-5, with 7 nucleotides matching TRBD2. The CDR3 is made up of 12 amino acids. V lost 4 bases and J lost 5; bases outside the gene matches: 2. Per germline, CDR1 SGHKS and CDR2 YYEKEE (reference sequence). The CDR3 DNA sequence: TGTGCCAGCAGCGGGGGAGGGGAGACCCAGTACTTC. This gives the protein CASSGGGETQYF.

The V and J genes are TRBV2 and TRBJ1-6; D may be TRBD1 (5 bases). The V gene lost 6 bases and the J gene lost 7 bases, with 13 bases spanning the gap. The germline V gene encodes CDR1 SNHLY and CDR2 FYNNEI. The CDR3 contains 14 residues. The CDR3 protein is CASSTLTANSPLHF. The CDR3 DNA is TGTGCCAGCAGCACGTTGACAGCGAATTCACCCCTCCACTTT.

The V gene is TRBV3-1 (or the pseudogene TRBV3-2), the J gene TRBJ1-2; no definite D call. The CDR3 is made up of 12 amino acids. Germline lookup yields CDR1 LGHDT and CDR2 YNNKEL (reference sequence). V was trimmed by 4 bases and J by 3 bases, leaving 6 bases between them. In DNA form, the CDR3 reads TGTGCCAGCAGCCGTTCGGACTATGGCTACACCTTC. Translating gives CASSRSDYGYTF.

Only a few counts were recorded for this clone. This sequence joins TRBV6-1 and TRBJ1-2; D is unclear. V was trimmed by 1 base and J by 2 bases, leaving 14 bases between them. The germline V gene has CDR1 MNHNS and CDR2 SASEGT. This CDR3 has 16 residues. CDR3 DNA sequence: TGTGCCAGCAGTGAAGTTGTCAGCGTTTCGAACTATGGCTACACCTTC. This encodes CASSEVVSVSNYGYTF.